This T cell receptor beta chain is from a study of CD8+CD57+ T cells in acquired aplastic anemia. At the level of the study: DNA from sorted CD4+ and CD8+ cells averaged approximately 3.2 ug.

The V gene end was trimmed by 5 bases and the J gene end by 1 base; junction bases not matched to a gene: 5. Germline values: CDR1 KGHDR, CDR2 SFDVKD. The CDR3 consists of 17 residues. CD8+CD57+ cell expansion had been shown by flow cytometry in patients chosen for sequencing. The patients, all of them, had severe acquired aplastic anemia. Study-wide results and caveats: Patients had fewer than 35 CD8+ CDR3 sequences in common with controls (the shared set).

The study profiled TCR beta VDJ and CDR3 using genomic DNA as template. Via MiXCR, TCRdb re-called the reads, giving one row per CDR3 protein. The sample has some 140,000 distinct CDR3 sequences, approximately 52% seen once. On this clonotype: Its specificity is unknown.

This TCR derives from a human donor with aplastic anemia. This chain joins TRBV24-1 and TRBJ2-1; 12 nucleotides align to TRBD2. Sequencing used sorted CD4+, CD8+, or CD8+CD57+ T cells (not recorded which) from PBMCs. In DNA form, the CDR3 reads TGTGCCACCAGTGCCTTGACTAGCGGGGGTTCCTACAATGAGCAGTTCTTC. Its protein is CATSALTSGGSYNEQFF.